The 22 T cell receptor beta chains presented below share a single source sample, sequenced in a study of T cells in Graves' hyperthyroidism and ophthalmopathy. Amplified TCR beta CDR3 regions came from RNA transcripts. Carried out on the TCR CDR3, a first-round RT-PCR used the HTBI primer set. MiXCR, applied by TCRdb to the multiplex PCR reads, yields one record per CDR3 protein. The top ten clones hold roughly 10% of a sample with 650,000 to 750,000 distinct CDR3 sequences, about 14% of them seen once. Sequenced input: blood. The receptors derive from a woman between 18 and 30 years old with Graves' hyperthyroidism.

This clonotype was seen at least ten times. The V and J genes are TRBV6-1 and TRBJ1-3; no reliable D call. CDR3 length equals 14 residues. Trimming removed 11 bases at V and 0 bases at J, with 14 bases between. Germline loops: CDR1 MNHNS, CDR2 SASEGT. In nucleotides, the CDR3 is TGTGCCGTGGGGTCACTCTTCTCTGGAAACACCATATATTTT. Residues: CAVGSLFSGNTIYF.

This clonotype was seen at least ten times. V and J are TRBV7-2 and TRBJ2-1; unclear D gene. This CDR3 has 16 residues. The germline V gene has CDR1 SGHTA and CDR2 FQGNSA. Trimming shortened V by 0 bases and J by 0 bases, and 9 bases separated the two germline ends. CDR3 amino acids: CASSLAVSASYNEQFF. CDR3 DNA sequence: TGTGCCAGCAGCTTAGCAGTGAGTGCCTCCTACAATGAGCAGTTCTTC.

A few counts support this clonotype. V gene TRBV29-1 combines with J gene TRBJ1-2; weak D call: TRBD1 (6 bases). The ends were cut back, 4 bases at V and 8 bases at J, with 20 bases in the middle. The CDR3 spans 14 residues. CDR1 and CDR2 from the germline V gene are SQVTM and ANQGSEA. CDR3 in DNA: TGCAGCGTTGGACAGGATACCACTAGCAGGGGCTACACCTTC. Translating it yields CSVGQDTTSRGYTF.

This clonotype was observed at least ten times. The rearrangement uses TRBV6-1 and TRBJ2-5; 7 bases agree with TRBD2. CDR1 and CDR2 from the germline V gene are MNHNS and SASEGT. The CDR3 spans 16 residues. V lost 6 bases to trimming and J lost 0 bases; unmatched junction nucleotides: 10. CDR3 residues: CASSPFRAGDQETQYF. The CDR3 DNA reads as TGTGCCAGCAGCCCGTTTAGGGCGGGAGACCAAGAGACCCAGTACTTC.

J is TRBJ2-3 and V is TRBV27; 16 bases map to TRBD2. The CDR3 has 17 amino acids. The germline V gene has CDR1 MNHEY and CDR2 SMNVEV (reference sequence). Germline trimming cut 4 bases from V and 6 bases from J; bases unmatched to any gene: 7. The CDR3 coding sequence is TGTGCCAGCAGTTCCCTTCCGGGACTAGCGGGAGGGGATACGCAGTATTTT. Protein: CASSSLPGLAGGDTQYF.

This clonotype was seen many times. The chain joins TRBV18 to TRBJ1-2; 7 bases match TRBD1. The germline V gene encodes CDR1 KGHSH and CDR2 LQKENI. The CDR3 has 13 amino acids. The V and J ends lost 6 bases and 3 bases, in that order; junction bases with no gene match: 4. CDR3 in amino acids: CASSDRTDYGYTF. Written as DNA, the CDR3 is TGTGCCAGCTCGGACAGGACAGACTATGGCTACACCTTC.

This clonotype was observed a handful of times. It may be a read error: a sequence one base away is much more abundant. The chain combines TRBV3-1 with TRBJ1-4; D gene ambiguous. The CDR3 totals 15 residues. The germline gives CDR1 LGHDT, CDR2 YNNKEL (reference sequence). CDR3 in amino acids: CASSQKGRLNEKLVF. In DNA form, the CDR3 reads TGTGCCAGCAGCCAGAAAGGACGGCTTAATGAAAAACTGGTTTTT. Using reference TRBV3-1 and TRBJ1-4 for the parts outside the CDR3, the full variable domain is DTAVSQTPKYLVTQMGNDKSIKCEQNLGHDTMYWYKQDSKKFLKIMFSYNNKELIINETVPNRFSPKSPDKAHLNLHINSLELGDSAVYFCASSQKGRLNEKLVFGSGTQLSVL.

This clonotype was picked up many times. The genes are TRBV20-1 and TRBJ2-7; 7 bases map to TRBD2. Germline-derived CDR1 and CDR2 are DFQATT and SNEGSKA (reference sequence). CDR3 length equals 14 residues. V was pared by 1 base and J by 1 base, with 4 bases of the junction left unmatched. The CDR3 region has the DNA TGCAGTGCTAGAGTCAACGGGAGGTCCTACGAGCAGTACTTC. Its translation: CSARVNGRSYEQYF.

This chain connects TRBV7-2 to TRBJ2-7; maybe TRBD1 (5 bases). CDR3 length equals 14 residues. Germline assignment: CDR1 SGHTA and CDR2 FQGNSA. With 7 bases removed from V and 8 bases from J, the gap between germline ends came to 21 bases. The CDR3 region is CASIYQGLFFKQYF. The CDR3 DNA reads TGTGCCAGCATATACCAGGGTTTGTTTTTTAAGCAGTACTTC.

This clonotype has a count of ten or more. The CDR3 loop is CAWSVLAETQYF. The CDR3 DNA is TGTGCCTGGAGTGTTTTGGCGGAGACCCAGTACTTC. The chain couples TRBV30 to TRBJ2-5; D is undetermined. Trimming took 0 bases from V and 5 from J, leaving 7 bases between them. The V gene's germline CDR1 is GTSNPN and CDR2 SVGIG (reference sequence). There are 12 residues in the CDR3.

The V call is TRBV12-3 or TRBV12-4, the J call TRBJ2-1, with a tentative D call TRBD2 (5 bases). Trimming removed 7 bases from V and 8 bases from J, with 21 bases in between. The CDR3 totals 15 residues. DNA for the CDR3: TGTGCCAGCACCCAAATCGGGGTCCCCCGCGATGAGCAGTTCTTC. Its translation is CASTQIGVPRDEQFF.

The J gene is TRBJ2-1, the V gene TRBV19; 13 nucleotides line up with TRBD2. V trimming: 0 bases; J trimming: 1 base; junction bases outside the gene matches: 6. The CDR3 covers 19 residues. Germline CDR1 and CDR2: LNHDA and SQIVND (reference sequence). Written as DNA, the CDR3 is TGTGCCAGTAGTATAGATCTAGGGACTAGCGGGACATCCTACAATGAGCAGTTCTTC. Amino acid sequence: CASSIDLGTSGTSYNEQFF.

This clonotype was recorded at least ten times. This chain uses TRBV28 with TRBJ1-5, with D possibly TRBD1 on 5 matching bases. Germline V gene sequence: CDR1 MDHEN, CDR2 SYDVKM. The length of the CDR3 is 15 residues. Trimming pared 2 bases from V and 1 base from J, leaving 9 bases between. The CDR3, as DNA: TGTGCCAGCAGTTTAAGGGGAGGAAGCAATCAGCCCCAGCATTTT. Its protein is CASSLRGGSNQPQHF.

There are many counts of this clonotype. This chain links TRBV29-1 with TRBJ1-1; D is ambiguous. CDR1 is SQVTM and CDR2 is ANQGSEA in the germline V gene. The CDR3 spans 11 residues. DNA of the CDR3: TGCAGTGGGGATATGAACACTGAAGCTTTCTTT. This codes for CSGDMNTEAFF.

This clonotype was observed a few times. This chain uses TRBV12-3 or TRBV12-4 with TRBJ1-2, with 9 bases identical to TRBD1. V dropped 8 bases and J dropped 3; count of bases not matched to a gene: 10. This CDR3 has 15 residues. CDR3 in amino acids: CASDTGDRVDYGYTF. The CDR3 coding sequence is TGTGCCAGCGATACTGGGGACAGGGTAGACTATGGCTACACCTTC.

There are a few counts of this clonotype. The chain combines TRBV5-1 with TRBJ2-3; perhaps TRBD2 as D (5 bases). V was pared by 3 bases and J by 1 base, with 24 bases between. The length of the CDR3 is 19 residues. Germline CDR1 SGHRS, CDR2 YFSETQ. CDR3 sequence reads: CASSSGYGEILYGTDTQYF. The CDR3 coding sequence is TGCGCCAGCAGCTCGGGATATGGGGAGATCTTGTATGGCACAGATACGCAGTATTTT.

This clonotype was picked up many times. This rearrangement joins TRBV6-1 to TRBJ1-3, with TRBD1 matching over 9 bases. The V segment lost 7 bases and the J segment 4 bases; nucleotides outside the gene matches: 17. The CDR3 length is 18 residues. Germline CDR1 is MNHNS and CDR2 is SASEGT. The CDR3 DNA follows: TGTGCCAGCACCTTCATCCGTACAGGGGGCGCATTGGGAAACACCATATATTTT. Residues: CASTFIRTGGALGNTIYF.

This clonotype was seen only a few times. This chain uses TRBV7-3 with TRBJ2-1; 8 positions match TRBD2. CDR1 SGHTA and CDR2 FQGTGA come from the germline V gene. This CDR3 contains 17 residues. V gave up 6 bases and J gave up 2 bases; unmatched junction bases: 12. The CDR3 here is CASSSPLAAGTYNEQFF. CDR3 sequence (DNA): TGTGCCAGCAGTTCCCCACTAGCGGCCGGTACCTACAATGAGCAGTTCTTC.

This clonotype has at least ten counts. V is TRBV30 and J is TRBJ2-5; weak D call: TRBD1 (5 bases). V was clipped by 3 bases and J by 2 bases, with 13 bases between them. Germline V gene data show CDR1 as GTSNPN and CDR2 as SVGIG (reference sequence). The CDR3 totals 14 residues. CDR3 DNA: TGTGCCTGGAGACAACCCAGGGCACAAGAGACCCAGTACTTC. Encoded protein: CAWRQPRAQETQYF.

In this sample, this clonotype turned up many times. This sequence joins TRBV29-1 and TRBJ2-7; TRBD2 agrees at 11 bases. Germline CDR1 and CDR2: SQVTM and ANQGSEA. The CDR3 is 13 amino acids. Unmatched junction bases numbered 4, after V lost 2 bases and J lost 7 bases. CDR3 region: CSVEIAGGGEQYF. CDR3 nucleotide sequence: TGCAGCGTTGAAATAGCGGGAGGGGGTGAGCAGTACTTC.

There are many counts of this clonotype. V gene TRBV28 combines with J gene TRBJ2-1, with 14 bases fitting TRBD2. This CDR3 is built from 15 residues. J lost 9 bases, V lost 8 bases, and 9 bases had no gene match. CDR1 is MDHEN, CDR2 SYDVKM, per germline. CDR3 DNA sequence: TGTGCCAGCTCCGGGACTAGCGGGAGATTAGGTGAGCAGTTCTTC. This gives the protein CASSGTSGRLGEQFF.

The V and J genes are TRBV28 and TRBJ1-4; D is undetermined. CDR1 and CDR2 from the germline V gene are MDHEN and SYDVKM. The V and J ends lost 2 bases and 7 bases respectively, with 17 bases between them. CDR3 length: 16 amino acids. The chain's CDR3 is CASSLRAAPFGEKLFF. The CDR3 nucleotides read TGTGCCAGCAGTTTAAGGGCGGCCCCCTTCGGTGAAAAACTGTTTTTT.